Listed here are 7 T cell receptor beta chains from one sample, sequenced in a study of early T cells in non-severe SARS-CoV-2 infection. In TCRdb, the 5' RACE reads were re-called with MiXCR into one record per CDR3 protein. This sample has 45,000 to 65,000 distinct CDR3 sequences; approximately 12% occur once, and the top ten carry 2.5% to 3%. Sequencing was performed on whole blood, taken at baseline. The receptors were sampled from an adult who was a healthcare worker with PCR-confirmed SARS-CoV-2 infection or an uninfected control (not recorded which).

This clonotype was detected a few times. V usage is TRBV7-2 and J usage is TRBJ2-1; 11 positions agree with TRBD2. The trim removed 5 bases at V and 9 bases at J, leaving 6 bases unmatched. The CDR3 sequence is 14 residues long. Germline loops: CDR1 SGHTA, CDR2 FQGNSA. The DNA of the CDR3 is TGTGCCAGCAGCACTAGCGGGAGCGGGAGTGAGCAGTTCTTC. Translated, it gives CASSTSGSGSEQFF.

This clonotype was detected only a few times. The chain employs TRBV6-6 and TRBJ1-1; possible D gene TRBD1, 5 bases. There are 13 residues in the CDR3. CDR1 is MNHNY, CDR2 SVGAGI, per germline (reference sequence). V shed 4 bases and J shed 11 bases, with 17 bases lying between them. The CDR3 is CASSSEPRGMAFF. CDR3 nucleotide sequence: TGTGCCAGCAGTTCGGAACCCCGGGGGATGGCTTTCTTT.

This clonotype turned up a few times. The genes are TRBV5-1 and TRBJ1-5, with D tentatively TRBD1 (5 bases). Per the germline V gene, CDR1 is SGHRS and CDR2 is YFSETQ. CDR3 length: 14 residues. V was shortened by 0 bases and J by 1 base, with 5 bases between the two germline ends. DNA of the CDR3: TGCGCCAGCAGCTTGGGACAGAGCAATCAGCCCCAGCATTTT. Residues: CASSLGQSNQPQHF.

The sample holds a few counts of this clonotype. This rearrangement joins TRBV11-2 to TRBJ2-7, with D possibly being TRBD2 (6 bases). Trimming left V 3 bases short and J 2 bases short, with 14 bases between. The CDR3 runs 15 residues. CDR1 and CDR2 from the germline V gene are SGHAT and FQNNGV. The CDR3 loop reads CASSLRREATYEQYF. For the CDR3, the DNA is TGTGCCAGCAGCTTGAGGAGGGAGGCTACCTACGAGCAGTACTTC.

The chain couples TRBV7-2 to TRBJ1-3; weak D call: TRBD1 (5 bases). Trimming left V 5 bases short and J 2 bases short, with 13 bases between. The germline CDR1 and CDR2 sequences are SGHTA and FQGNSA. The CDR3 covers 15 residues. This chain's CDR3 is CASSPSPGPGNTIYF. Written as DNA, the CDR3 is TGTGCCAGCAGCCCATCGCCGGGGCCTGGAAACACCATATATTTT.

This clonotype was seen a few times. The chain employs TRBV7-2 and TRBJ2-3; TRBD2 is a possible D gene (6 bases). CDR1 and CDR2 from the germline V gene are SGHTA and FQGNSA. Trimming took 8 bases from V and 0 from J, leaving 15 bases between them. The CDR3 spans 15 residues. CDR3 sequence (DNA): TGTGCCAGCGCGGGACGGAGTCTGAGCACAGATACGCAGTATTTT. Protein sequence: CASAGRSLSTDTQYF.

In its sample, this clonotype was seen many times. The gene calls are TRBV6-4 and TRBJ2-2; weak D call: TRBD2 (5 bases). Germline CDR1 and CDR2: MRHNA and SNTAGT. The CDR3 is 13 residues long. V was pared by 5 bases and J by 1 base, with 5 bases between. CDR3 nucleotide sequence: TGTGCCAGCAGTAGCGGGAACACCGGGGAGCTGTTTTTT. Protein sequence: CASSSGNTGELFF.